The source of this T cell receptor beta chain is a study of blood T cells in healthy people across ages. Findings of the study overall: Unknown CMV status may confound age-related changes in expanded clones.

Using a J-beta primer mix together with a sample-barcoded 5' primer, a second PCR was run for roughly 7 to 12 cycles. The template-switch adaptor, which had 12 random nucleotides, put a tag on each cDNA molecule. TCRdb processed the 5' RACE reads anew with MiXCR; each CDR3 protein has one entry. The sample carries over 1,300,000 distinct CDR3 sequences, around 55% recorded once. Extraction yielded at least 5 micrograms of total RNA per sample. The CDR3 totals 16 residues. V lost 5 bases, J lost 8 bases, and 15 bases stayed unmatched. Germline V CDR1 and CDR2: SGHTA, FQGNSA. Worth noting for this clonotype: Its antigen is currently unknown.

The receptor was isolated from a man between 18 and 29 years old in good health. The sample comprised blood. This chain links TRBV7-2 with TRBJ2-1, with 7 positions matching TRBD2. In DNA, the CDR3 is TGTGCCAGCAGCCCGCTCGGGGGGACTCTAGACCATGAGCAGTTCTTC. This codes for CASSPLGGTLDHEQFF.